These 32 T cell receptor beta chains were all obtained from the same sample, sequenced in a study of T cell changes during pregnancy in multiple sclerosis (dated by TCRdb to between 2018 and 2021). The method behind the library was the immunoSEQ multiplex PCR assay. Sourced from immuneACCESS, this table was stored by TCRdb with only in-frame sequences that have V and J called. A share of the clones is absent; for the studies checked, an unresolved V gene accounts for under half, and the remainder has no known explanation. The sample profile shows some 64,000 clones; around 93% of them were found once. About 2.5% of the sample goes to the ten largest clones. Sequences were derived from peripheral blood, sampled in the first trimester of pregnancy. The receptor source for this set is a female donor with multiple sclerosis, enrolled in a pregnancy study.

The chain is built from TRBV4-3 and TRBJ2-1; 11 bases line up with TRBD2. CDR1 is LGHNA and CDR2 is YSLEER in the germline V gene. The CDR3 consists of 17 residues. V lost 1 base to trimming and J lost 9 bases; unmatched junction nucleotides: 11. In nucleotides, the CDR3 is TGCGCCAGCAGCCAAGTCGCTAGCGGGAGGTTCGTCGGTGAGCAGTTCTTC. The encoded protein is CASSQVASGRFVGEQFF.

The rearrangement links TRBV18 to TRBJ2-5; 7 bases match TRBD1. V was clipped by 3 bases and J by 2 bases; unmatched bases: 6. The CDR3 covers 15 residues. Germline values: CDR1 KGHSH, CDR2 LQKENI. CDR3 sequence: CASSPRDRIQETQYF. CDR3 in DNA: TGTGCCAGCTCACCCCGGGACAGAATACAAGAGACCCAGTACTTC.

V and J are TRBV6-6 and TRBJ2-2; D is ambiguous. CDR1 and CDR2 from the germline V gene are MNHNY and SVGAGI (reference sequence). Trimming left V 5 bases short and J 6 bases short, with 10 bases between. The CDR3 length is 13 residues. The CDR3 protein is CASSTDGAGELFF. In DNA, the CDR3 is TGTGCCAGCAGTACTGACGGAGCCGGGGAGCTGTTTTTT.

V usage is TRBV18 and J usage is TRBJ1-1; possible D gene TRBD1, 6 bases. The CDR3 is 14 amino acids. V was pared by 3 bases and J by 4 bases, with 12 bases between. Germline V gene data show CDR1 as KGHSH and CDR2 as LQKENI. The CDR3 DNA reads as TGTGCCAGCTCACCGGACAGAATGGGCACTGAAGCTTTCTTT. Amino acid sequence: CASSPDRMGTEAFF.

The V and J genes are TRBV18 and TRBJ2-2; 8 bases match TRBD1. The CDR3 contains 16 residues. The ends lost 2 bases at V and 0 bases at J; junction bases unmatched: 2. Germline CDR1 and CDR2: KGHSH and LQKENI. The CDR3 region has the DNA TGTGCCAGCTCACCAAAACAGGGGGCGAACACCGGGGAGCTGTTTTTT. Translated, it gives CASSPKQGANTGELFF.

The chain couples TRBV7-3 to TRBJ2-1, with 7 bases fitting TRBD2. J lost 4 bases, V lost 5 bases, and 8 bases had no gene match. The germline V gene has CDR1 SGHTA and CDR2 FQGTGA. This CDR3 is built from 15 residues. CDR3 sequence (DNA): TGTGCCAGCAGCCCAGGGAGGGGTTTTTACAATGAGCAGTTCTTC. The encoded protein is CASSPGRGFYNEQFF.

This chain links TRBV18 with TRBJ2-6; TRBD2 matches 7 bases. CDR3 length: 17 residues. CDR1 is KGHSH and CDR2 is LQKENI in the germline V gene. With 4 bases clipped from V and 0 bases from J, the junction kept 6 bases outside the gene matches. The CDR3 loop is CASSRRREGSGANVLTF. The DNA of the CDR3 is TGTGCCAGCTCACGGAGAAGGGAGGGCTCTGGGGCCAACGTCCTGACTTTC. Variable domain in full (rest from reference TRBV18 and TRBJ2-6): NAGVMQNPRHLVRRRGQEARLRCSPMKGHSHVYWYRQLPEEGLKFMVYLQKENIIDESGMPKERFSAEFPKEGPSILRIQQVVRGDSAAYFCASSRRREGSGANVLTFGAGSRLTVL.

The rearrangement uses TRBV4-1 and TRBJ1-1; D may be TRBD1 (6 bases). Looked up from germline, CDR1 is MGHRA and CDR2 is YSYEKL. The CDR3 runs to 13 residues. Trimming left V 4 bases short and J 3 bases short, with 9 bases between. The CDR3 protein is CASSPHRDTEAFF. The CDR3 DNA reads TGCGCCAGCAGCCCACACAGGGACACTGAAGCTTTCTTT.

The chain is built from TRBV18 and TRBJ1-1; TRBD1 matches at 7 bases. CDR1 and CDR2 from the germline V gene are KGHSH and LQKENI. The CDR3 is 12 amino acids. The V gene end was trimmed by 4 bases and the J gene end by 8 bases; junction bases not matched to a gene: 4. The CDR3 DNA is TGTGCCAGCTCACATGGGACAGAAGAAGCTTTCTTT. Protein sequence: CASSHGTEEAFF.

The chain is built from TRBV4-3 and TRBJ2-1; TRBD1 is a possible D gene (6 bases). CDR1 LGHNA and CDR2 YSLEER come from the germline V gene. Trimming stripped 0 bases from V and 1 base from J, with 22 bases between. The CDR3 covers 20 residues. DNA for the CDR3: TGCGCCAGCAGCCAAGATCTTTTAATGGGGGCAGGGGATTCCTACAATGAGCAGTTCTTC. This gives the protein CASSQDLLMGAGDSYNEQFF.

This chain links TRBV28 with TRBJ2-7; TRBD1 matches at 7 bases. This CDR3 is 13 amino acids long. The germline gives CDR1 MDHEN, CDR2 SYDVKM. The V gene end was trimmed by 5 bases and the J gene end by 2 bases; junction bases not matched to a gene: 3. CDR3 in amino acids: CASSRQGPYEQYF. The CDR3 DNA sequence: TGTGCCAGCAGTCGACAGGGACCCTACGAGCAGTACTTC.

The genes are TRBV6-5 and TRBJ1-2; D gene ambiguous. This CDR3 is built from 13 residues. Germline values: CDR1 MNHEY, CDR2 SVGAGI. V was trimmed by 2 bases and J by 4 bases, leaving 8 bases between them. For the CDR3, the DNA is TGTGCCAGCAGTTACAGCATACTCTATGGCTACACCTTC. This encodes CASSYSILYGYTF.

The chain uses TRBV4-2 and TRBJ1-1; 9 bases are shared with TRBD1. The V gene end was trimmed by 3 bases and the J gene end by 2 bases; junction bases not matched to a gene: 13. This CDR3 contains 18 residues. Looked up from germline, CDR1 is LGHNA and CDR2 is YNFKEQ. CDR3 protein: CASSHEVGTGYPNTEAFF. The CDR3 DNA is TGTGCCAGCAGCCACGAGGTGGGGACAGGGTACCCTAACACTGAAGCTTTCTTT.

This sequence joins TRBV2 and TRBJ1-4, with TRBD1 as a possible D gene (5 bases). Germline loops: CDR1 SNHLY, CDR2 FYNNEI. Trimming removed 6 bases at V and 1 base at J, with 9 bases between. The CDR3 runs to 14 residues. CDR3 DNA: TGTGCCAGCAGACAACAGGAAACTAATGAAAAACTGTTTTTT. Its translation is CASRQQETNEKLFF.

The chain is built from TRBV29-1 and TRBJ1-2, with 9 bases that match TRBD1. The length of the CDR3 is 12 residues. The J segment lost 6 bases and the V segment lost 7 bases, leaving 6 bases of the junction unmatched. Germline V gene lookup returns CDR1 SQVTM and CDR2 ANQGSEA. The CDR3 region is CSGRDRVDGYTF. The DNA of the CDR3 is TGCAGCGGCCGGGACAGGGTGGATGGCTACACCTTC. Together with reference TRBV29-1 and TRBJ1-2, the CDR3 gives the full variable domain: SAVISQKPSRDICQRGTSLTIQCQVDSQVTMMFWYRQQPGQSLTLIATANQGSEATYESGFVIDKFPISRPNLTFSTLTVSNMSPEDSSIYLCSGRDRVDGYTFGSGTRLTVV.

This clone was counted once. This chain connects TRBV1 to TRBJ2-1; no check of the table's D call, TRBD2, against the DNA was made. TRBV1 is a pseudogene. The CDR3 is made up of 18 amino acids. CDR3 sequence (DNA): TGCACCAGCAGCCATCCTAACCTTTCTAGCGGGAGAGTGGGTGAGCAGTTCTTC. Protein sequence: CTSSHPNLSSGRVGEQFF.

This clone was counted ten times or more. The chain links TRBV14 to TRBJ2-7, with 11 nucleotides matching TRBD2. The CDR3 has 15 residues. The V segment lost 6 bases and the J segment 4 bases; nucleotides outside the gene matches: 8. Germline values: CDR1 SGHDN, CDR2 FVKESK. The CDR3 DNA sequence: TGTGCCAGCAGTCTAACTAGCGGGAGAGGTTACGAGCAGTACTTC. Encoded protein: CASSLTSGRGYEQYF.

This clone has a handful of counts. This sequence joins TRBV7-6 and TRBJ2-3; 12 bases line up with TRBD2. V was clipped by 4 bases and J by 0 bases; unmatched bases: 5. The length of the CDR3 is 17 residues. Per germline, CDR1 SGHVS and CDR2 FNYEAQ. CDR3 sequence: CASSSLAGGTSTDTQYF. The CDR3 DNA follows: TGTGCCAGCAGCTCCCTAGCGGGAGGGACTAGCACAGATACGCAGTATTTT.

V and J are TRBV19 and TRBJ2-5; 10 positions match TRBD1. V lost 3 bases to trimming and J lost 5 bases; unmatched junction nucleotides: 0. Germline V gene data show CDR1 as LNHDA and CDR2 as SQIVND (reference sequence). This CDR3 is 13 amino acids long. The CDR3: CASSMDRGETQYF. The DNA of the CDR3 is TGTGCCAGTAGTATGGACAGGGGGGAGACCCAGTACTTC.

The chain is built from TRBV14 and TRBJ1-2; 9 bases line up with TRBD1. The V and J ends lost 4 bases and 6 bases, in that order; junction bases with no gene match: 9. CDR1 is SGHDN and CDR2 is FVKESK in the germline V gene. The CDR3 consists of 15 residues. CDR3 sequence: CASSPTGTGKHGYTF. The CDR3 DNA reads TGTGCCAGCAGCCCGACCGGGACAGGGAAACATGGCTACACCTTC.

The chain has TRBV4-3 and TRBJ2-2; D possibly corresponds to TRBD2 (6 bases). Per the germline V gene, CDR1 is LGHNA and CDR2 is YSLEER. V was trimmed by 0 bases and J by 5 bases, leaving 13 bases between them. The CDR3 loop spans 16 amino acids. CDR3 nucleotide sequence: TGCGCCAGCAGCCAAGATCTTCCGGGAGTTACCGGGGAGCTGTTTTTT. It is translated as CASSQDLPGVTGELFF.

The chain recombines TRBV29-1 with TRBJ2-7; 10 positions agree with TRBD2. The V and J ends lost 7 bases and 5 bases, in that order; junction bases with no gene match: 11. This CDR3 has 14 residues. Germline values: CDR1 SQVTM, CDR2 ANQGSEA. CDR3 in amino acids: CSAVRLAGVHEQYF. The CDR3 nucleotides are TGCAGCGCCGTGCGTCTAGCGGGAGTCCACGAGCAGTACTTC.

The chain joins TRBV28 to TRBJ2-1, with 7 nucleotides matching TRBD2. V lost 1 base, J lost 9 bases, and 12 bases stayed unmatched. CDR1 is MDHEN and CDR2 is SYDVKM in the germline V gene. The CDR3 is made up of 16 amino acids. CDR3 sequence reads: CASSLLVRTGGGEQFF. CDR3 nucleotide sequence: TGTGCCAGCAGTTTATTAGTGCGAACGGGAGGTGGTGAGCAGTTCTTC.

The V and J genes are TRBV5-5 and TRBJ2-5, with 11 bases that match TRBD2. V dropped 3 bases and J dropped 2; count of bases not matched to a gene: 6. Germline CDR1 and CDR2: SGHKS and YYEKEE (reference sequence). CDR3 size: 16 residues. The CDR3 DNA reads as TGTGCCAGCAGCTCCCGACGACTAGCGGGACAAGAGACCCAGTACTTC. As protein: CASSSRRLAGQETQYF.

The CDR3 DNA follows: TGTGCCAGCAGTTTATTCCCCAAGCTTTATGACAATGAGCAGTTCTTC. It yields the protein CASSLFPKLYDNEQFF. The genes are TRBV27 and TRBJ2-1; no clear D. V shed 1 base and J shed 5 bases, with 15 bases lying between them. This CDR3 has 16 amino acids. CDR1 is MNHEY and CDR2 is SMNVEV in the germline V gene (reference sequence).

This clone appeared a single time. The V call is TRBV7-9, the J call TRBJ1-1; D gene unclear. V gave up 2 bases and J gave up 1 base, with 5 bases separating them. Germline V CDR1 and CDR2: SEHNR, FQNEAQ (reference sequence). The CDR3 runs to 13 residues. The CDR3 spells CASSLNKNTEAFF. The CDR3 nucleotides read TGTGCCAGCAGCTTAAACAAGAACACTGAAGCTTTCTTT. Combining the CDR3 with reference TRBV7-9 and TRBJ1-1 gives the whole variable domain DTGVSQNPRHKITKRGQNVTFRCDPISEHNRLYWYRQTLGQGPEFLTYFQNEAQLEKSRLLSDRFSAERPKGSFSTLEIQRTEQGDSAMYLCASSLNKNTEAFFGQGTRLTVV.

This clone was detected only a few times. V is TRBV11-1 and J is TRBJ2-4, with 7 bases fitting TRBD1. J gave up 1 base and V 6 bases, and 6 bases lay outside the gene matches. Germline CDR1 is SGHAT and CDR2 is FQDESV (reference sequence). The length of the CDR3 is 15 residues. CDR3 bases: TGTGCCAGCAGTCCCCCGGACAGGGCCAAAAACATTCAGTACTTC. It translates to CASSPPDRAKNIQYF.

The V gene is TRBV19, the J gene TRBJ2-1; 8 positions agree with TRBD2. The CDR3 covers 19 residues. In germline, CDR1 is LNHDA, CDR2 SQIVND (reference sequence). V lost 2 bases and J lost 4; bases outside the gene matches: 16. The CDR3 nucleotides are TGTGCCAGTAGTATATCCCCCCCGGGACTAGTAAGTCAATACAATGAGCAGTTCTTC. Protein sequence: CASSISPPGLVSQYNEQFF.

The V call is TRBV9, the J call TRBJ2-7; the match to TRBD1 covers 7 bases. Germline V lookup: CDR1 SGDLS, CDR2 YYNGEE. After removal of 2 bases from V and 3 bases from J, the junction contained 8 bases not matched to a gene. The CDR3 is 15 amino acids. CDR3 nucleotide sequence: TGTGCCAGCAGCGTGACCGGGACAGCAGTCTACGAGCAGTACTTC. The encoded protein is CASSVTGTAVYEQYF.

This clone has a single count. The J gene is TRBJ2-1, the V gene TRBV27, with 7 bases identical to TRBD2. Trimming took 5 bases from V and 0 from J; bases not matched to a gene: 4. Germline loops: CDR1 MNHEY, CDR2 SMNVEV (reference sequence). The CDR3 consists of 15 residues. The CDR3 DNA reads as TGTGCCAGCAGTCCAGGACTAGTCTCCTACAATGAGCAGTTCTTC. Translating gives CASSPGLVSYNEQFF.

J is TRBJ2-7 and V is TRBV28; D is unclear. V lost 3 bases and J 0 bases, leaving 6 bases between the germline ends. The CDR3 totals 13 residues. CDR1 is MDHEN and CDR2 is SYDVKM in the germline V gene. This CDR3 reads CASSLVSSYEQYF. CDR3 DNA: TGTGCCAGCAGTTTGGTGAGCTCCTACGAGCAGTACTTC.

The chain joins TRBV5-6 to TRBJ2-7; TRBD2 might be the D (7 bases). Germline V gene data show CDR1 as SGHDT and CDR2 as YYEEEE. The CDR3 extends over 14 amino acids. V was cut by 0 bases and J by 3 bases, with 10 bases left in between. CDR3 coding DNA: TGTGCCAGCAGCTTGGGGGGGGGCCACTACGAGCAGTACTTC. The encoded protein is CASSLGGGHYEQYF.